A selection of T cell receptor beta chains follows, all from one sample in a study of cytomegalovirus exposure and HLA in healthy donors. Clones were sequenced by immunoSEQ multiplex PCR, and TCRdb holds only the in-frame ones, with some missing. The sample includes around 140,000 clones. Sequencing was performed on PBMCs. The source is a woman between 40 and 50 years old in good health and CMV-seropositive. CDR3s include the opening cysteine and the closing phenylalanine or tryptophan. Fields, in order: J gene, D gene, V gene, CDR3 DNA, CDR3 protein. D genes are given only for firm matches.

j_call: TRBJ2-5; d_call: NA; v_call: TRBV19; cdr3_nt: TGTGCCAGTAGCTCCGGGAAGGGAGAGACCCAGTACTTC; cdr3_aa: CASSSGKGETQYF
j_call: TRBJ2-3; d_call: TRBD2; v_call: TRBV27; cdr3_nt: TGTGCCAGCAGTTTTTTAGGCGGGAGGGTAGATACGCAGTATTTT; cdr3_aa: CASSFLGGRVDTQYF
j_call: TRBJ1-3; d_call: TRBD1; v_call: TRBV5-6; cdr3_nt: TGTGCCAGCAGCTCCGATTGGAGGGACAGGGGAAACACCATATATTTT; cdr3_aa: CASSSDWRDRGNTIYF
j_call: TRBJ2-5; d_call: TRBD1; v_call: TRBV7-3; cdr3_nt: TGTGCCAGCAGCTTAAGAGGGGCAGGGGGAAGAGAGACCCAGTACTTC; cdr3_aa: CASSLRGAGGRETQYF
j_call: TRBJ1-1; d_call: TRBD1; v_call: TRBV30; cdr3_nt: TGTGCCTGGAGTGAAACCCCAGGGGGTAGGGCTTTCTTT; cdr3_aa: CAWSETPGGRAFF
j_call: TRBJ2-7; d_call: TRBD2; v_call: TRBV18; cdr3_nt: TGTGCCAGCTCAACGGGGACTACGTACGAGCAGTACTTC; cdr3_aa: CASSTGTTYEQYF
j_call: TRBJ1-1; d_call: NA; v_call: TRBV6-5; cdr3_nt: TGTGCCAGCAGTTACGGGTCAGGAATGAACACTGAAGCTTTCTTT; cdr3_aa: CASSYGSGMNTEAFF
j_call: TRBJ1-5; d_call: NA; v_call: TRBV19; cdr3_nt: TGTGCCAGTAGTATACTCCCAGGGCCGGAGCAGCCCCAGCATTTT; cdr3_aa: CASSILPGPEQPQHF
j_call: TRBJ2-2; d_call: NA; v_call: TRBV10-3; cdr3_nt: TGTGCCATCAGCCCCGTTAGCCCGATATCCACCGGGGAGCTGTTTTTT; cdr3_aa: CAISPVSPISTGELFF
j_call: TRBJ1-6; d_call: NA; v_call: TRBV19; cdr3_nt: TGTGCCAGTCTCGACCGGACCGGACTTCGGGATAATTCACCCCTCCACTTT; cdr3_aa: CASLDRTGLRDNSPLHF
j_call: TRBJ2-1; d_call: TRBD1; v_call: TRBV5-8; cdr3_nt: TGTGCCAGCAGGCCCGGGACAGGGTACAATGAGCAGTTCTTC; cdr3_aa: CASRPGTGYNEQFF
j_call: TRBJ2-2; d_call: NA; v_call: TRBV6-5; cdr3_nt: TGTGCCAGCAGTCGAGGGTCCGGGGAGCTGTTTTTT; cdr3_aa: CASSRGSGELFF
j_call: TRBJ2-5; d_call: NA; v_call: TRBV7-2; cdr3_nt: TGTGCCAGCAGCTTAGCCCTCGGGGGTCAGGAGACCCAGTACTTC; cdr3_aa: CASSLALGGQETQYF
j_call: TRBJ2-3; d_call: TRBD2; v_call: TRBV4-1; cdr3_nt: TGCGCCAGCAGAAGCCTAGCGGGAATGGATACGCAGTATTTT; cdr3_aa: CASRSLAGMDTQYF
j_call: TRBJ1-1; d_call: NA; v_call: TRBV7-9; cdr3_nt: TGTGCCAGCAGCCGAGGGAACACTGAAGCTTTCTTT; cdr3_aa: CASSRGNTEAFF
j_call: TRBJ1-1; d_call: NA; v_call: TRBV7-8; cdr3_nt: TGTGCCAGCAGCTTAGCAGGAGTGAACACTGAAGCTTTCTTT; cdr3_aa: CASSLAGVNTEAFF
j_call: TRBJ1-1; d_call: NA; v_call: TRBV19; cdr3_nt: TGTGCCAGTAGTTGGTCGCGACAGGCGTGGAACACTGAAGCTTTCTTT; cdr3_aa: CASSWSRQAWNTEAFF
j_call: TRBJ2-1; d_call: NA; v_call: TRBV15; cdr3_nt: TGTGCCACCAGCAGAAGGATAGAGGGCGATGAGCAGTTCTTC; cdr3_aa: CATSRRIEGDEQFF
j_call: TRBJ2-2; d_call: TRBD2; v_call: TRBV11-2; cdr3_nt: TGTGCCAGCAGGCTAGCGGGAGGCCACACCGGGGAGCTGTTTTTT; cdr3_aa: CASRLAGGHTGELFF
j_call: TRBJ2-7; d_call: NA; v_call: TRBV6-4; cdr3_nt: TGTGCCAGCAGTGACTCGAATGGCAAAAAGGGGGCCTACGAGCAGTACTTC; cdr3_aa: CASSDSNGKKGAYEQYF
j_call: TRBJ2-3; d_call: NA; v_call: TRBV6-6; cdr3_nt: TGTGCCAGCAGTTATAGTAGCGGAACGCAGTATTTT; cdr3_aa: CASSYSSGTQYF
j_call: TRBJ1-2; d_call: NA; v_call: TRBV6-1; cdr3_nt: TGTGCCAGCAGGGCAGACCAGGAGGCCTATGGCTACACCTTC; cdr3_aa: CASRADQEAYGYTF
j_call: TRBJ2-7; d_call: TRBD1; v_call: TRBV27; cdr3_nt: TGTGCCAGCAGCCCTAGGGGGACAGGGCATATAGGGTACTTC; cdr3_aa: CASSPRGTGHIGYF
j_call: TRBJ1-3; d_call: NA; v_call: TRBV25-1; cdr3_nt: TGTGCCAGCAGTTCTTTTTACAGTCCTGGAAACACCATATATTTT; cdr3_aa: CASSSFYSPGNTIYF
j_call: TRBJ2-4; d_call: NA; v_call: TRBV28; cdr3_nt: TGTGCCAGCAGTTTAGGAAGGGGCCCCCAGGTCAAAAACATTCAGTACTTC; cdr3_aa: CASSLGRGPQVKNIQYF
j_call: TRBJ2-3; d_call: NA; v_call: TRBV19; cdr3_nt: TGTGCCAGTAGTACTAGCACAGATACGCAGTATTTT; cdr3_aa: CASSTSTDTQYF
j_call: TRBJ2-2; d_call: NA; v_call: TRBV4-1; cdr3_nt: TGCGCCAGCAGCCAAGAAGGCAACCTCGGGACCGGGGAGCTGTTTTTT; cdr3_aa: CASSQEGNLGTGELFF
j_call: TRBJ1-1; d_call: TRBD1; v_call: TRBV5-1; cdr3_nt: TGCGCCAGCAGCTGGGGGGACAGGGGGCCTGAAGCTTTCTTT; cdr3_aa: CASSWGDRGPEAFF
j_call: TRBJ2-7; d_call: TRBD2; v_call: TRBV2; cdr3_nt: TGTGCCAGCAGTGACGACAGCGGGACGAGCTCCTACGAGCAGTACTTC; cdr3_aa: CASSDDSGTSSYEQYF
j_call: TRBJ2-7; d_call: NA; v_call: TRBV29-1; cdr3_nt: TGCAGCGTTGAAGAGTCGCTCCGGGAAGTAGTATACGAGCAGTACTTC; cdr3_aa: CSVEESLREVVYEQYF
j_call: TRBJ1-4; d_call: NA; v_call: TRBV4-1; cdr3_nt: TGCGCCAGCAGCCAAGAGCCTCCTACGGATGAAAAACTGTTTTTT; cdr3_aa: CASSQEPPTDEKLFF
j_call: TRBJ1-5; d_call: NA; v_call: TRBV6-1; cdr3_nt: TGTGCCAGCAGTGAAACACAGGAGCCATATAGCAATCAGCCCCAGCATTTT; cdr3_aa: CASSETQEPYSNQPQHF
j_call: TRBJ2-1; d_call: TRBD2; v_call: TRBV4-2; cdr3_nt: TGTGCCAGCAGCCAAGTTAGGGGACTAGATTTCAATGAGCAGTTCTTC; cdr3_aa: CASSQVRGLDFNEQFF
j_call: TRBJ1-3; d_call: NA; v_call: TRBV27; cdr3_nt: TGTGCCAGCAGTCTGACAGACTCTGGAAACACCATATATTTT; cdr3_aa: CASSLTDSGNTIYF
j_call: TRBJ2-3; d_call: NA; v_call: TRBV6-5; cdr3_nt: TGTGCCAGCAGTTATGGGCGGGCGGGCACAGATACGCAGTATTTT; cdr3_aa: CASSYGRAGTDTQYF
j_call: TRBJ1-3; d_call: TRBD1; v_call: TRBV14; cdr3_nt: TGTGCCAGCAGCCCGCATCCCACAGGGGGCGAAGGCTATGGAAACACCATATATTTT; cdr3_aa: CASSPHPTGGEGYGNTIYF
j_call: TRBJ1-3; d_call: NA; v_call: TRBV7-8; cdr3_nt: TGTGCCAGCAGCCTGGGAGGGTTTACGGACACCATATATTTT; cdr3_aa: CASSLGGFTDTIYF
j_call: TRBJ1-5; d_call: TRBD1; v_call: TRBV4-1; cdr3_nt: TGCGCCAGCAGCCAACTGACAGGGGTGGGACAGCCCCAGCATTTT; cdr3_aa: CASSQLTGVGQPQHF
j_call: TRBJ2-7; d_call: NA; v_call: TRBV7-3; cdr3_nt: TGTGCCAGCAGCCCCGGGATCACCTACGAGCAGTACTTC; cdr3_aa: CASSPGITYEQYF
j_call: TRBJ1-5; d_call: TRBD1; v_call: TRBV6-5; cdr3_nt: TGTGCCAGCAGTCGCGGACAGGGTAATCAGCCCCAGCATTTT; cdr3_aa: CASSRGQGNQPQHF